The rows below give T cell receptor beta chains drawn from one sample of a study of shared clonotypes between healthy human individuals. Produced via immunoSEQ multiplex PCR; TCRdb's table is partial and in-frame only. The table has some 2,500,000 clones, 90% to 95% seen once. The source material was naive CD4+ T cells from PBMCs. Receptors originate from a young man in good health. Some clones in this sample may be carry-over from other donors' samples. Each CDR3 is given with its conserved first and last residue. The order of the fields is V gene, clone size, J gene, D gene, CDR3 DNA, CDR3 protein. A D gene is named only where the DNA matches it firmly. Clone size, where shown, is once, few, many, or a class for clones that have expanded.

v_call: TRBV4-1
clone_size: NA
j_call: TRBJ1-4
d_call: NA
cdr3_nt: TGCGCCAGCAGCCTAAAGGCACCCAGGGTTGAAAAACTGTTTTTT
cdr3_aa: CASSLKAPRVEKLFF

v_call: TRBV7-2
clone_size: few
j_call: TRBJ1-1
d_call: NA
cdr3_nt: TGTGCCAGCAGCCCAATGGGGGTCAAGACTAACACTGAAGCTTTCTTT
cdr3_aa: CASSPMGVKTNTEAFF

v_call: TRBV19
clone_size: NA
j_call: TRBJ2-6
d_call: TRBD1
cdr3_nt: TGTGCCAGTAGGGAACCCGGGACAGGACTGACTGGGGCCAACGTCCTGACTTTC
cdr3_aa: CASREPGTGLTGANVLTF

v_call: TRBV19
clone_size: NA
j_call: TRBJ1-5
d_call: NA
cdr3_nt: TGTGCCAGTAGGCAGGGTAATCAGCCCCAGCATTTT
cdr3_aa: CASRQGNQPQHF

v_call: TRBV6-5
clone_size: NA
j_call: TRBJ2-7
d_call: NA
cdr3_nt: TGTGCCAGCAGTAGGGGGATCGGCTCCTACGAGCAGTACTTC
cdr3_aa: CASSRGIGSYEQYF

v_call: TRBV2
clone_size: NA
j_call: TRBJ2-3
d_call: NA
cdr3_nt: TGTGCCAGCAGTGATAGGCCCTCTAGCACAGATACGCAGTATTTT
cdr3_aa: CASSDRPSSTDTQYF

v_call: TRBV29-1
clone_size: NA
j_call: TRBJ2-7
d_call: NA
cdr3_nt: TGCAGCGTTGGAGGGGTGCTAGCCTACGAGCAGTACTTC
cdr3_aa: CSVGGVLAYEQYF

v_call: TRBV27
clone_size: NA
j_call: TRBJ1-2
d_call: TRBD1
cdr3_nt: TGTGCCAGCAGTTTGACAGGGACCAACTATGGCTACACCTTC
cdr3_aa: CASSLTGTNYGYTF

v_call: TRBV2
clone_size: NA
j_call: TRBJ1-6
d_call: NA
cdr3_nt: TGTGCCAGCAGGGCTCAGGGGAATTCACCCCTCCACTTT
cdr3_aa: CASRAQGNSPLHF

v_call: TRBV5-1
clone_size: NA
j_call: TRBJ2-5
d_call: NA
cdr3_nt: TGCGCCAGCAGCTTGAGTTCAACGTACCAAGAGACCCAGTACTTC
cdr3_aa: CASSLSSTYQETQYF

v_call: TRBV9
clone_size: NA
j_call: TRBJ2-5
d_call: TRBD2
cdr3_nt: TGTGCCAGCAGCGAGTCAGCCGCCCAAGGGACTAGCGGGAGGGCCTGGGGGGAGACCCAGTACTTC
cdr3_aa: CASSESAAQGTSGRAWGETQYF

v_call: TRBV23-1
clone_size: NA
j_call: TRBJ2-1
d_call: TRBD2
cdr3_nt: TGCGCCAGCAGTCATACTAGCGGGAGGGCCAATGAGCAGTTCTTC
cdr3_aa: CASSHTSGRANEQFF

v_call: TRBV28
clone_size: NA
j_call: TRBJ2-2
d_call: TRBD1
cdr3_nt: TGTGCCAGCAGTACCCAACAGGGGGCAGGCGGGGAGCTGTTTTTT
cdr3_aa: CASSTQQGAGGELFF

v_call: TRBV19
clone_size: NA
j_call: TRBJ1-4
d_call: NA
cdr3_nt: TGTGCCAGTAGTGTACCGGGACGGCCCCCTGAAAAACTGTTTTTT
cdr3_aa: CASSVPGRPPEKLFF

v_call: TRBV7-6
clone_size: NA
j_call: TRBJ2-2
d_call: NA
cdr3_nt: TGTGCCAGCAGCTTAGTCGTCGGCACCGGGGAGCTGTTTTTT
cdr3_aa: CASSLVVGTGELFF

v_call: TRBV5-1
clone_size: NA
j_call: TRBJ2-5
d_call: NA
cdr3_nt: TGCGCCAGCAGCTTGGGGTATGTTACAGAGACCCAGTACTTC
cdr3_aa: CASSLGYVTETQYF

v_call: TRBV7-3
clone_size: NA
j_call: TRBJ2-3
d_call: TRBD2
cdr3_nt: TGTGCCAGCAGCGCGGGACTAGCGGCCTTACCCACAGATACGCAGTATTTT
cdr3_aa: CASSAGLAALPTDTQYF

v_call: TRBV7-2
clone_size: NA
j_call: TRBJ2-7
d_call: NA
cdr3_nt: TGTGCCAGCAGCTTAGGTGCCGGAGGGCCGTTGGACGAGCAGTACTTC
cdr3_aa: CASSLGAGGPLDEQYF

v_call: TRBV28
clone_size: NA
j_call: TRBJ2-7
d_call: TRBD2
cdr3_nt: TGTGCCAGCAGTTTTCTAGCGGGGACCTACGAGCAGTACTTC
cdr3_aa: CASSFLAGTYEQYF

v_call: TRBV7-2
clone_size: NA
j_call: TRBJ2-1
d_call: TRBD1
cdr3_nt: TGTGCCAGCAGCCGTCCCGGGACAGGGGGCGGCTCCTACAATGAGCAGTTCTTC
cdr3_aa: CASSRPGTGGGSYNEQFF

v_call: TRBV10-3
clone_size: NA
j_call: TRBJ2-1
d_call: NA
cdr3_nt: TGTGCCATCAGTGGGGACGAGTACAATGAGCAGTTCTTC
cdr3_aa: CAISGDEYNEQFF

v_call: TRBV9
clone_size: NA
j_call: TRBJ2-5
d_call: TRBD1
cdr3_nt: TGTGCCAGCAGCGTGACAGGGTTGGAGACCCAGTACTTC
cdr3_aa: CASSVTGLETQYF

v_call: TRBV28
clone_size: NA
j_call: TRBJ2-7
d_call: NA
cdr3_nt: TGTGCCAGCAAGGTACCAGGGGCCAGCTCCTACGAGCAGTACTTC
cdr3_aa: CASKVPGASSYEQYF

v_call: TRBV27
clone_size: few
j_call: TRBJ1-3
d_call: NA
cdr3_nt: TGTGCCAGCGGAAACCAGACCGGTTTCCGAAACACCATATATTTT
cdr3_aa: CASGNQTGFRNTIYF

v_call: TRBV11-2
clone_size: NA
j_call: TRBJ2-5
d_call: NA
cdr3_nt: TGTGCCAGCAGCTTAGGCGCAGGGACGAGATTTGAGACCCAGTACTTC
cdr3_aa: CASSLGAGTRFETQYF